Listed here are 22 T cell receptor beta chains from one sample, sequenced in a study of control samples from healthy donors and cancer patients. Libraries were prepared by immunoSEQ multiplex PCR; TCRdb keeps only in-frame clonotypes and omits some of them. The data contain fewer than 50,000 clones, 85% to 95% of them singletons. The sequenced sample consisted of PBMCs. The receptors here all came from a man in his thirties or forties with colorectal cancer.

This sequence joins TRBV24-1 and TRBJ2-3, with D possibly being TRBD1 (6 bases). CDR1 and CDR2 (germline): KGHDR, SFDVKD. Trimming took off 4 bases at V and 5 bases at J, with 15 bases between the two ends. The length of the CDR3 is 15 residues. The CDR3 spells CATSEGRTGRDTQYF. CDR3 DNA: TGTGCCACCAGTGAAGGTAGAACAGGGCGAGATACGCAGTATTTT.

The genes are TRBV5-4 and TRBJ1-1, with D possibly TRBD1 on 5 matching bases. Germline CDR1 is SGHNT and CDR2 is YYREEE (reference sequence). The germline V and J ends were trimmed by 3 bases and 1 base, with 13 bases remaining between them. The CDR3 has 15 residues. The CDR3 nucleotides read TGTGCCAGCAGCTCCGGTAGGGGCTCGAACACTGAAGCTTTCTTT. Protein: CASSSGRGSNTEAFF.

V and J are TRBV3-1 (or the pseudogene TRBV3-2) and TRBJ2-7; maybe TRBD1 (5 bases). V was shortened by 9 bases and J by 0 bases, with 12 bases between the two germline ends. CDR1 is LGHDT, CDR2 YNNKEL, per germline (reference sequence). This CDR3 comprises 13 residues. DNA of the CDR3: TGTGCCAGGGGGCCGGGCGACTCCTACGAGCAGTACGTC. Translated, it gives CARGPGDSYEQYV.

V is TRBV5-6 and J is TRBJ1-4; D call uncertain. The CDR3 spans 14 residues. Germline V gene lookup returns CDR1 SGHDT and CDR2 YYEEEE. Trimming left V 0 bases short and J 7 bases short, with 10 bases between. The CDR3 coding sequence is TGTGCCAGCAGCTTGGATTTGGGAACTGAAAAACTGTTTTTT. The encoded protein is CASSLDLGTEKLFF. Together with reference TRBV5-6 and TRBJ1-4, the CDR3 gives the full variable domain: DAGVTQSPTHLIKTRGQQVTLRCSPKSGHDTVSWYQQALGQGPQFIFQYYEEEERQRGNFPDRFSGHQFPNYSSELNVNALLLGDSALYLCASSLDLGTEKLFFGSGTQLSVL.

V is TRBV9 and J is TRBJ1-1; D uncertain. The CDR3 has 13 residues. Per germline, CDR1 SGDLS and CDR2 YYNGEE. The V end was cut by 3 bases, the J end by 4 bases, with 10 bases between. The CDR3 coding sequence is TGTGCCAGCAGCGGAGGGCGTCCCACTGAAGCTTTCTTT. Residues: CASSGGRPTEAFF.

This clone appeared once. The J gene is TRBJ2-5, the V gene TRBV5-1, with D perhaps matching TRBD1 (6 bases). Germline CDR1 SGHRS, CDR2 YFSETQ. The CDR3 contains 15 residues. Between the trimmed V and J ends, which lost 1 base and 3 bases, there was a span of 13 bases. The CDR3 loop is CASSLKSGEEETQYF. The CDR3 DNA follows: TGCGCCAGCAGCTTGAAGTCAGGGGAAGAAGAGACCCAGTACTTC.

This clone was detected once. The gene calls are TRBV19 and TRBJ2-7; perhaps TRBD2 as D (5 bases). V lost 6 bases to trimming and J lost 1 base, with 10 bases between them. This CDR3 contains 13 residues. Looked up from germline, CDR1 is LNHDA and CDR2 is SQIVND (reference sequence). CDR3 sequence reads: CASRGRGSYEQYF. The CDR3 coding sequence is TGTGCCAGTAGGGGCAGAGGGTCCTACGAGCAGTACTTC.

The chain uses TRBV20-1 and TRBJ2-7, with D tentatively TRBD1 (5 bases). Germline CDR1 and CDR2: DFQATT and SNEGSKA (reference sequence). V was clipped by 3 bases and J by 0 bases, with 15 bases between them. This CDR3 contains 15 residues. In nucleotides, the CDR3 is TGCAGTGCTAGTTCGCGACAGAGCTTCTCCTACGAGCAGTACGTC. It specifies CSASSRQSFSYEQYV.

In its sample, this clone was seen a few times. This rearrangement joins TRBV4-3 to TRBJ2-6; 8 positions agree with TRBD1. This CDR3 spans 16 amino acids. Germline V CDR1 and CDR2: LGHNA, YSLEER. V shed 4 bases, J shed 2 bases, and the junction held 4 bases outside the gene matches. CDR3 nucleotide sequence: TGCGCCAGCAGCCGCCTGACAGGGGCTGGGGCCAACGTCCTGACTTTC. This sequence encodes CASSRLTGAGANVLTF.

The chain combines TRBV5-1 with TRBJ2-1, with 8 bases aligning to TRBD2. CDR3 length: 15 residues. The trim removed 0 bases at V and 4 bases at J, leaving 3 bases unmatched. The germline V gene encodes CDR1 SGHRS and CDR2 YFSETQ. The DNA of the CDR3 is TGCGCCAGCAGCTTGGATGGCGGGGGGTACAATGAGCAGTTCTTC. It yields the protein CASSLDGGGYNEQFF.

This clone was seen only once. V and J are TRBV9 and TRBJ1-2; 12 bases line up with TRBD1. In germline, CDR1 is SGDLS, CDR2 YYNGEE. V lost 2 bases and J lost 8; bases outside the gene matches: 7. The CDR3 spans 15 residues. CDR3 sequence: CASSVGQGALGGYTF. CDR3 nucleotide sequence: TGTGCCAGCAGCGTGGGACAGGGGGCGCTGGGGGGCTACACCTTC. The complete variable domain, with remaining parts taken from reference TRBV9 and TRBJ1-2, reads DSGVTQTPKHLITATGQRVTLRCSPRSGDLSVYWYQQSLDQGLQFLIQYYNGEERAKGNILERFSAQQFPDLHSELNLSSLELGDSALYFCASSVGQGALGGYTFGSGTRLTVV.

V is TRBV6-6 and J is TRBJ1-2, with a weak D call TRBD1 (6 bases). Germline V gene data show CDR1 as MNHNY and CDR2 as SVGAGI (reference sequence). The V and J ends lost 2 bases and 0 bases respectively, with 10 bases between them. This CDR3 contains 15 residues. The DNA for the CDR3 is TGTGCCAGCAGTTACGAAGGGGGGACTAACTATGGCTACACCTTC. This encodes CASSYEGGTNYGYTF.

The chain links TRBV23-1 to TRBJ2-2, with 7 bases fitting TRBD1. TRBV23-1 is an ORF for which the function is uncertain. This CDR3 comprises 16 residues. The trim removed 0 bases at V and 6 bases at J, leaving 7 bases unmatched. The CDR3 is CASSQSTQGSAGELFF. The CDR3 coding sequence is TGCGCCAGCAGTCAATCGACACAGGGGAGTGCCGGGGAGCTGTTTTTT.

The J gene is TRBJ1-4, the V gene TRBV2; no definite D call. The CDR3 covers 14 residues. Germline CDR1 reads SNHLY; CDR2 reads FYNNEI. V gave up 6 bases and J gave up 0 bases, with 8 bases separating them. CDR3 coding DNA: TGTGCCAGCAGAGATGGTGCAACTAATGAAAAACTGTTTTTT. It yields the protein CASRDGATNEKLFF.

The chain has TRBV7-8 and TRBJ2-1, with 9 bases fitting TRBD1. J lost 3 bases, V lost 5 bases, and 8 bases had no gene match. Germline loops: CDR1 SGHVS, CDR2 FQNEAQ. The CDR3 sequence is 16 residues long. The CDR3 sequence: CASSTRDREDYNEQFF. CDR3 sequence (DNA): TGTGCCAGCAGCACCCGGGACAGGGAAGACTACAATGAGCAGTTCTTC.

This clone was observed a few times. This rearrangement joins TRBV5-1 to TRBJ1-3; 12 nucleotides agree with TRBD1. The CDR3 consists of 16 residues. Germline loops: CDR1 SGHRS, CDR2 YFSETQ. J lost 4 bases, V lost 3 bases, and 5 bases had no gene match. The CDR3 bases are TGCGCCAGCAGCTCGGGACAGGGGGCATACGGAAACACCATATATTTT. Residues: CASSSGQGAYGNTIYF.

The CDR3 nucleotides are TGTGCCAGTAGTATAGTGGCGAGGAACACTGGGGCCAACGTCCTGACTTTC. Its translation: CASSIVARNTGANVLTF. The J gene is TRBJ2-6, the V gene TRBV19; D gene ambiguous. Trimming removed 1 base at V and 2 bases at J, with 12 bases between. This CDR3 region has 17 residues. In germline, CDR1 is LNHDA, CDR2 SQIVND (reference sequence).

J is TRBJ2-3 and V is TRBV9, with a weak D call TRBD2 (6 bases). Germline V CDR1 and CDR2: SGDLS, YYNGEE. V gave up 6 bases and J gave up 2 bases, with 19 bases separating them. The CDR3 covers 16 residues. The CDR3 DNA sequence: TGTGCCAGCAACGGGGGACCCCGGAACCCCACAGATACGCAGTATTTT. Protein: CASNGGPRNPTDTQYF.

The rearrangement joins TRBV11-2 to TRBJ1-5, with D maybe TRBD1 (5 bases). Looked up from germline, CDR1 is SGHAT and CDR2 is FQNNGV. This CDR3 contains 14 residues. The ends were cut back, 2 bases at V and 7 bases at J, with 12 bases in the middle. The CDR3 nucleotides are TGTGCCAGCAGCTTAAAAAGGGGAGACCAGCCCCAGCATTTT. It codes for CASSLKRGDQPQHF.

The chain combines TRBV6-5 with TRBJ2-2, with TRBD2 matching over 11 bases. Germline loops: CDR1 MNHEY, CDR2 SVGAGI. The V gene end was trimmed by 8 bases and the J gene end by 6 bases; junction bases not matched to a gene: 5. The CDR3 consists of 14 residues. The chain's CDR3 is CASFLAGGSGELFF. CDR3 nucleotide sequence: TGTGCCAGCTTCCTAGCGGGGGGATCCGGGGAGCTGTTTTTT.

The chain is built from TRBV3-1 (or the pseudogene TRBV3-2) and TRBJ2-3; D unclear. CDR1 and CDR2 from the germline V gene are LGHDT and YNNKEL (reference sequence). The CDR3 length is 12 residues. V was trimmed by 0 bases and J by 11 bases, leaving 9 bases between them. The CDR3 loop reads CASSQEERKQYF. The DNA of the CDR3 is TGTGCCAGCAGCCAAGAGGAAAGAAAGCAGTATTTT.

The chain combines TRBV6-5 with TRBJ2-2; D ambiguous. The germline CDR1 and CDR2 sequences are MNHEY and SVGAGI. Trimming cost V 6 bases and J 3 bases, with 14 bases left between them. The CDR3 has 15 amino acids. The CDR3 nucleotides are TGTGCCAGCAGCCGTAACGTGGTCTACACCGGGGAGCTGTTTTTT. As protein: CASSRNVVYTGELFF.